The clone carrying this T cell receptor beta chain has only one observation. These data are taken from a study of technical replicates of blood from several donors. Assay used: immunoSEQ multiplex PCR; TCRdb lists only in-frame clones, some missing. Here the sample spans over 60,000 clones, around 92% being singletons. This CDR3 is 14 amino acids long. The V end was cut by 1 base, the J end by 6 bases, with 13 bases between. Germline V lookup: CDR1 SGHRS, CDR2 YFSETQ. Sequences were obtained from PBMCs. The TCR comes from a human donor in good health. Some clones in this sample may be carry-over from other donors' samples. V is TRBV5-1 and J is TRBJ1-2; D gene uncertain. This chain's CDR3 is CASSLMNLRDGYTF. Here the CDR3 DNA reads TGCGCCAGCAGCTTGATGAACTTGAGGGATGGCTACACCTTC.